What follows describes a single T cell receptor beta chain. The antigen is not known. Naive-designated CD8 cells lacked CD45RO, were positively enriched for CCR7, and omitted terminally differentiated effector memory CD45RA+ cells. The junction had 13 bases not matched to a gene; V was cut back by 6 bases and J by 3 bases. The CDR3 runs to 17 residues. The germline V gene encodes CDR1 LNHDA and CDR2 SQIVND (reference sequence). This entry is derived from a study of shared clonotypes between healthy human individuals. Study results and limitations: Relative to memory subsets, naive subsets generally showed larger estimated richness.

Replicate PCRs for sorted subsets used roughly 200 ng DNA; this equaled 30,000 to 35,000 T cell genomes. Generated by immunoSEQ multiplex PCR, the TCRdb table keeps only in-frame clones and is missing some. The sample contains some 2.1 million clones, about 94% of which appear only once. The chain recombines TRBV19 with TRBJ2-1, with 8 nucleotides matching TRBD2. The receptor comes from a young man in good health. Some clones in this sample may be carry-over from other donors' samples. The sample consisted of naive CD8+ T cells from PBMCs. DNA for the CDR3: TGTGCCAGTAGCCACCTAGCTAGCGGGCTCATCTACAATGAGCAGTTCTTC. The encoded protein is CASSHLASGLIYNEQFF.